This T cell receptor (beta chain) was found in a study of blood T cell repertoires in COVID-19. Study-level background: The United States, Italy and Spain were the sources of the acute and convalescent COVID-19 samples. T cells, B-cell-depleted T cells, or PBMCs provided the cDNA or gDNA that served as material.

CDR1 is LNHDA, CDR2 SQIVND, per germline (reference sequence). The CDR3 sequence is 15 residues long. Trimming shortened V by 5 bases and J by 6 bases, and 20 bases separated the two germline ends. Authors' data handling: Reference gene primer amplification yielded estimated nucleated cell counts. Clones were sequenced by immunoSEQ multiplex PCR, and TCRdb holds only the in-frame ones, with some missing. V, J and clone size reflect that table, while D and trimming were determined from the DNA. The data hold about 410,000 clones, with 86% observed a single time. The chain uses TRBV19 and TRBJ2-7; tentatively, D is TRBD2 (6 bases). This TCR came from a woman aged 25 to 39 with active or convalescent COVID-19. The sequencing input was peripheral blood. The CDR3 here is CASSSAGGIFGEQYF. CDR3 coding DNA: TGTGCCAGTAGTTCTGCAGGAGGGATCTTCGGCGAGCAGTACTTC.